These T cell receptor beta chains were read from a single sample in a study of T-cell memory formation after mild COVID-19. TCRdb analysed the 5' RACE reads with MiXCR anew, one entry per CDR3 protein. The sample records approximately 570,000 distinct CDR3 sequences, about a sixth being singletons. Sequences were obtained from PBMCs or a T cell subset sorted from them (not recorded which). The receptors shown here come from an adult woman who had mild COVID-19 (a few samples of this study predate the infection). Cell type and time point are not known. Both conserved end residues are part of each CDR3. The order of the fields is V gene, D gene, J gene, clone size, CDR3 DNA, CDR3 protein. D genes are given only for firm matches. Expanded clones are given a class, and other clones once, few, many or no size at all.

>TRBV12-3/TRBV12-4|NA|TRBJ2-1|many
TGTGCCAGCAGCCAACACAATGAGCAGTTCTTC
CASSQHNEQFF
>TRBV20-1|TRBD2|TRBJ2-5|NA
TGCAGTGTCAGCGGGGGAAGGGAGACCCAGTACTTC
CSVSGGRETQYF
>TRBV4-2|TRBD1|TRBJ1-5|NA
TGTGCCAGCAGCCAGACAGGGGTCGATAGCAATCAGCCCCAGCATTTT
CASSQTGVDSNQPQHF
>TRBV4-1|NA|TRBJ1-1|NA
TGCGCCAGCAGCCAAGGATCCGGACAGTTGACTGAAGCTTTCTTT
CASSQGSGQLTEAFF
>TRBV6-1|TRBD1|TRBJ1-5|few
TGTGCCAGCAAAGGGGGCAGGTTCGATCAGCCCCAGCATTTT
CASKGGRFDQPQHF
>TRBV7-8|NA|TRBJ1-2|NA
TGTGCCAGCAGCTTAGGAGCGTCCGGGGGAGGTGGCTACACCTTC
CASSLGASGGGGYTF
>TRBV12-3/TRBV12-4|NA|TRBJ2-1|few
TGTGCCAGCAGTTTCGCCTTGATGTCGAGCTCCTACAATGAGCAGTTCTTC
CASSFALMSSSYNEQFF
>TRBV30|TRBD1|TRBJ2-6|few
TGTGCCTGGAAGACGGGACAGATCTCTGGGGCCAACGTCCTGACTTTC
CAWKTGQISGANVLTF
>TRBV4-2|NA|TRBJ1-2|NA
TGTGCCAGCAGCCAAGGTCAGAGGGGGGATAGTGGCTACACCTTC
CASSQGQRGDSGYTF
>TRBV7-9|TRBD1|TRBJ2-7|few
TGTGCCAGCAGCCCTTCAACAGGGGACGAGCAGTACTTC
CASSPSTGDEQYF
>TRBV7-9|NA|TRBJ2-1|few
TGTGCCAGCAGCTTCGTCGACGCAAGGAATGAGCAGTTCTTC
CASSFVDARNEQFF
>TRBV12-3/TRBV12-4|TRBD2|TRBJ2-3|few
TGTGCCAGCATCTTTGTGGCGGGAGGCATGGATACGCAGTATTTT
CASIFVAGGMDTQYF
>TRBV5-1|NA|TRBJ2-5|few
TGCGCCAGCAGCGACCTTGCGACAGGACAAGAGACCCAGTACTTC
CASSDLATGQETQYF
>TRBV12-3/TRBV12-4|NA|TRBJ1-2|NA
TGTGCCAGCAGTTATAGCTATGGCTACACCTTC
CASSYSYGYTF
>TRBV18|NA|TRBJ2-1|NA
TGTGCCAGCTCACCAGTAGGCGGGACGAGCAATGAGCAGTTCTTC
CASSPVGGTSNEQFF
>TRBV20-1|TRBD2|TRBJ2-7|NA
TGCAGTGCTAGAGTAGGGGCTAGCGGCTACGAGCAGTACTTC
CSARVGASGYEQYF
>TRBV7-2|NA|TRBJ1-2|NA
TGTGCAACGGAGGGAGCGCGTGGCTATGGCTACACCTTC
CATEGARGYGYTF
>TRBV5-1|TRBD1|TRBJ2-7|NA
TGCGCCAGCGCTTCGACGACAGGGACCCACTACGAGCAGTACTTC
CASASTTGTHYEQYF
>TRBV20-1|NA|TRBJ1-1|once
TGCAGTGCTAGACTCAGGGCGGCCACTGAAGCTTTCTTT
CSARLRAATEAFF
>TRBV9|NA|TRBJ2-3|NA
TGTGCCAGCAGCCCCTACCTGCTAGGGGGCACAGATACGCAGTATTTT
CASSPYLLGGTDTQYF
>TRBV12-3/TRBV12-4|NA|TRBJ2-7|few
TGTGCCAGCAGTGCGGGCCCTTTGGTCTACGAGCAGTACTTC
CASSAGPLVYEQYF
>TRBV25-1|NA|TRBJ2-5|many
TGTGCCAGCAGTGAATCGGACGCCGGGACCCAGTACTTC
CASSESDAGTQYF
>TRBV24-1|TRBD2|TRBJ2-1|NA
TGTGCCACCAGCCCAGGGTTATTTCTAGCGGGAGCGCATGAGCAGTTCTTC
CATSPGLFLAGAHEQFF
>TRBV5-1|NA|TRBJ2-5|NA
TGCGCCAGCAGCGACGGACCCGGCCCGCAAGAGACCCAGTACTTC
CASSDGPGPQETQYF
>TRBV6-1|NA|TRBJ1-3|NA
TGTGCCAGCAGTGGGGCCCTCTCTGGAAACACCATATATTTT
CASSGALSGNTIYF
>TRBV12-3/TRBV12-4|TRBD1|TRBJ1-1|few
TGTGCCAGCAGTCTAAGACAGGGAGGAGGAAACACTGAAGCTTTCTTT
CASSLRQGGGNTEAFF
>TRBV6-2/TRBV6-3|NA|TRBJ2-3|few
TGTGCCAGCAGTTACTCAGTAGACGGTACGCAGTATTTT
CASSYSVDGTQYF
>TRBV6-2/TRBV6-3|NA|TRBJ2-1|NA
TGTGCCAGCAGACCGGTAGTTCGTGGCCCCTACAATGAGCAGTTCTTC
CASRPVVRGPYNEQFF
>TRBV5-1|NA|TRBJ2-1|few
TGCGCCAGCGGAGCTCGATCACCACCGAACGAGCAGTTCTTC
CASGARSPPNEQFF
>TRBV2|NA|TRBJ1-2|NA
TGTGCCAGCAGCGACGAGGGATATGGCTACACCTTC
CASSDEGYGYTF
>TRBV5-1|TRBD1|TRBJ1-2|NA
TGCGCCAGCTCTCGGGACAGGGGGTCGAATGGCTACACCTTC
CASSRDRGSNGYTF
>TRBV6-1|NA|TRBJ2-7|few
TGTGCCAGCCGCCCAAGGGAGGGACAGGTCTACGAGCAGTACTTC
CASRPREGQVYEQYF
>TRBV7-2|NA|TRBJ1-4|few
TGTGCCAGCAGCTTATACGCAACTAATGAAAAACTGTTTTTT
CASSLYATNEKLFF
>TRBV4-2|TRBD2|TRBJ2-3|NA
TGTGCCAGCAGCCAAGATGCGAGACTAGCGGTGGGCACAGATACGCAGTATTTT
CASSQDARLAVGTDTQYF
>TRBV9|TRBD1|TRBJ2-3|NA
TGTGCCAGCAGCGTAAACCGGGACAGGGGCACAGATACGCAGTATTTT
CASSVNRDRGTDTQYF
>TRBV7-2|NA|TRBJ1-3|NA
TGTGCCAGCAGCTACCCTAGGGGCTCTGGAAACACCATATATTTT
CASSYPRGSGNTIYF
>TRBV29-1|NA|TRBJ1-1|many
TGCAGCGTTGCCTCGACATACATGAACACTGAAGCTTTCTTT
CSVASTYMNTEAFF
>TRBV7-9|NA|TRBJ1-5|few
TGTGCCAGCAGCTCAGGGATGGGACAGCCCCAGCATTTT
CASSSGMGQPQHF
>TRBV6-5|TRBD2|TRBJ2-1|few
TGTGCCAGCAGAGCGGGAGGTTACAATGAGCAGTTCTTC
CASRAGGYNEQFF
>TRBV20-1|TRBD1|TRBJ2-7|NA
TGCAGTGCTAGAACAGCAGGGGGATCCAGCTCCTACGAGCAGTACTTC
CSARTAGGSSSYEQYF